Sequencing of this T cell receptor (beta chain) was carried out in a study of T cell repertoires in cytomegalovirus infection. From the reads, TCRdb called clonotypes with MiXCR, one entry per CDR3 protein. The sample lists 640,000 or so distinct CDR3 sequences, approximately 33% occurring once. V gave up 5 bases and J gave up 6 bases; unmatched junction bases: 7. Looked up from germline, CDR1 is SGHKS and CDR2 is YYEKEE (reference sequence). The CDR3 totals 15 residues. This clonotype turned up a few times. The antigen is unknown. The TCR comes from a human donor in good health (CMV status not recorded). Some clones in this sample may be carry-over from other donors' samples. The sample consisted of cultured PBMCs, taken from culture after CMV antigen stimulation. This chain uses TRBV5-5 with TRBJ2-7; 14 nucleotides match TRBD2. The DNA of the CDR3 is TGTGCCAGCAGGAAGACTAGCGGGGGGGCCGGCGAGCAGTACTTC. Its protein is CASRKTSGGAGEQYF.